This is a list of T cell receptor beta chains from one sample in a study of circulating tumor DNA in untreated peripheral T-cell lymphoma. The method was immunoSEQ multiplex PCR; TCRdb's version includes in-frame clones alone and lacks a portion of them. The data hold some 10,000 clones, with about 76% observed a single time. The sequencing sample was made of tumor tissue. The receptors shown here come from a human donor with peripheral T-cell lymphoma. CDR3s include the opening cysteine and the closing phenylalanine or tryptophan. A D gene is named only where the DNA matches it firmly. Some rows have no size entry. The others give once, few or many, or a class for an expanded clone.

d_call,j_call,clone_size,v_call,cdr3_aa,cdr3_nt
.,TRBJ1-3,.,TRBV6-8,CASSSPFGNTIYF,TGTGCCAGCAGTTCCCCGTTTGGGAACACCATATATTTT
TRBD1,TRBJ1-5,.,TRBV28,CASSKLPGQGLNQPQHF,TGTGCCAGCAGTAAACTCCCGGGACAGGGCCTTAATCAGCCCCAGCATTTT
TRBD2,TRBJ2-2,.,TRBV18,CASSPWASGGVTGELFF,TGTGCCAGCTCACCATGGGCCAGCGGGGGCGTCACCGGGGAGCTGTTTTTT
.,TRBJ1-1,.,TRBV19,CASSTIGGMNTEAFF,TGTGCCAGTAGTACCATCGGGGGGATGAACACTGAAGCTTTCTTT
.,TRBJ2-7,.,TRBV11-3,CASSSISSSYEQYF,TGTGCCAGCAGCTCAATATCTAGCTCCTACGAGCAGTACTTC
TRBD1,TRBJ1-4,.,TRBV2,CASSEGTGNEKLFF,TGTGCCAGCAGTGAGGGGACAGGGAACGAAAAACTGTTTTTT
.,TRBJ1-6,few,TRBV10-3,CAISETTASPLHF,TGTGCCATCAGTGAGACGACAGCTTCACCCCTCCACTTT
.,TRBJ2-7,few,TRBV6-8,CASSTGTSSGGGGKQYF,TGTGCCAGCAGCACCGGGACATCCTCCGGGGGCGGCGGCAAGCAGTACTTC
.,TRBJ2-7,few,TRBV28,CASSSGDRLILEQYF,TGTGCCAGCAGTTCGGGCGACAGGCTAATTCTCGAGCAGTACTTC
.,TRBJ2-7,.,TRBV6-1,CASSEAGYEQYF,TGTGCCAGCAGTGAAGCAGGCTACGAGCAGTACTTC